A selection of T cell receptor beta chains follows, all from one sample in a study of T cell changes during pregnancy in multiple sclerosis. Only in-frame clones appear in the TCRdb table, and some are missing; sequencing was by immunoSEQ multiplex PCR. The profile shows roughly 52,000 clones, approximately 94% of them singletons. Here the sequenced sample was CD8+ T cells from peripheral blood mononuclear cells, taken before pregnancy. These TCRs come from a female donor with multiple sclerosis, enrolled in a pregnancy study. Both conserved end residues are part of each CDR3. The D gene is left open where the match is weak. Only part of the rows carry a size: once, few, many, or a class if the clone is expanded.

TRBJ1-5 | . | TRBV27 | 13 | . | TGTGCCAGCAGGTCTTATAGCAATCAGCCCCAGCATTTT | CASRSYSNQPQHF
TRBJ1-1 | TRBD1 | TRBV28 | 15 | . | TGTGCCAGCAGTGCCGGGGGACAGGGGAGCACTGAAGCTTTCTTT | CASSAGGQGSTEAFF
TRBJ2-5 | . | TRBV7-3 | 15 | . | TGTGCCAGCAGCCCCACAGGAACCCGGGAAGAGACCCAGTACTTC | CASSPTGTREETQYF
TRBJ2-1 | TRBD2 | TRBV5-1 | 15 | . | TGCGCCAGCATGGACGGGACTAGCAATTACAATGAGCAGTTCTTC | CASMDGTSNYNEQFF
TRBJ2-1 | TRBD2 | TRBV11-2 | 15 | . | TGTGCCAGCAGCCCCCGGACTAGCTCCCACAATGAGCAGTTCTTC | CASSPRTSSHNEQFF
TRBJ1-1 | . | TRBV9 | 15 | once | TGTGCCAGCAGCGACAGTGGAGCTTTTAGCGCTGAAGCTTTCTTT | CASSDSGAFSAEAFF
TRBJ2-7 | TRBD1 | TRBV6-6 | 15 | . | TGTGCCAGCAGTTACTCGGGGACAGGGGGCTACGAGCAGTACTTC | CASSYSGTGGYEQYF
TRBJ2-7 | TRBD2 | TRBV5-6 | 16 | . | TGTGCCAGCAGCCTGGGACTAGCGGAGGCTCAATACGAGCAGTACTTC | CASSLGLAEAQYEQYF
TRBJ1-3 | . | TRBV23-1 | 16 | . | TGCGCCAGCAGTCCTCGGGGGGGTACGACTGGAAACACCATATATTTT | CASSPRGGTTGNTIYF
TRBJ2-5 | TRBD2 | TRBV10-2 | 14 | . | TGCGCCAGCACCCTGAGCGGGGCTCAAGAGACCCAGTACTTC | CASTLSGAQETQYF
TRBJ2-1 | TRBD2 | TRBV15 | 15 | . | TGTGCCAGCTCGGGACTAGATCCGCGGGGGGGTGAGCAGTTCTTC | CASSGLDPRGGEQFF
TRBJ1-5 | . | TRBV15 | 15 | once | TGTGCCACCAGCAGAGATTTGCAGGGAAGACAGCCCCAGCATTTT | CATSRDLQGRQPQHF
TRBJ2-7 | TRBD2 | TRBV4-2 | 16 | . | TGTGCCAGCAGCTCCTCACTAGCGGGAGGGCCTTACGAGCAGTACTTC | CASSSSLAGGPYEQYF
TRBJ2-7 | TRBD2 | TRBV7-9 | 17 | . | TGTGCCAGCAGCTTTAAAGCCAGACTAGCGGGAGCGGGAGAGCAGTACTTC | CASSFKARLAGAGEQYF
TRBJ2-1 | TRBD2 | TRBV30 | 15 | . | TGTGCCTGGAGTGTGGGACTAGCGGGAATCCATGAGCAGTTCTTC | CAWSVGLAGIHEQFF
TRBJ2-7 | . | TRBV9 | 15 | once | TGTGCCAGCAGCGTAGGGGGGGGCGGCTCCTACGAGCAGTACTTC | CASSVGGGGSYEQYF
TRBJ1-1 | TRBD1 | TRBV19 | 14 | . | TGTGCCAGTAGTCTCCCGGGACAGACCACTGAAGCTTTCTTT | CASSLPGQTTEAFF
TRBJ2-7 | . | TRBV30 | 15 | . | TGTGCCTGGAGTGTCCCTAGCCGGCGCTCCTACGAGCAGTACTTC | CAWSVPSRRSYEQYF
TRBJ2-2 | . | TRBV10-3 | 16 | . | TGTGCCATCAGTGTTTTAAAGGGGGTTAACACCGGGGAGCTGTTTTTT | CAISVLKGVNTGELFF
TRBJ2-7 | TRBD1 | TRBV19 | 14 | once | TGTGCCAGTAGCCACGGACAGGGGGCGCGCGAGCAGTACTTC | CASSHGQGAREQYF
TRBJ2-7 | . | TRBV5-6 | 14 | . | TGTGCCAGCAGCTTGGGGTCGAGCTCCTACGAGCAGTACTTC | CASSLGSSSYEQYF
TRBJ2-7 | TRBD2 | TRBV6-5 | 15 | once | TGTGCCAGCAGCTTGACTAGCGGGAGCGGGCACGAGCAGTACTTC | CASSLTSGSGHEQYF
TRBJ2-7 | . | TRBV6-1 | 14 | . | TGTGCCAGCAGTGCCCCTTCGTACTCCTACGAGCAGTACTTC | CASSAPSYSYEQYF
TRBJ2-2 | . | TRBV13 | 14 | . | TGTGCCAGCAGCTTAGGTCTTAGCTCCGGGGAGCTGTTTTTT | CASSLGLSSGELFF
TRBJ1-4 | . | TRBV13 | 14 | . | TGTGCCAGCAGCTTAGGCGCGGATAATGAAAAACTGTTTTTT | CASSLGADNEKLFF
TRBJ2-7 | . | TRBV27 | 14 | . | TGTGCCAGCAGTTTAGGGGGGGCGGTCTACGAGCAGTACTTC | CASSLGGAVYEQYF
TRBJ1-1 | . | TRBV11-1 | 14 | . | TGTGCCAGCAGCTTGAAGGGGCGGGGTACTGAAGCTTTCTTT | CASSLKGRGTEAFF
TRBJ2-5 | TRBD1 | TRBV6-1 | 18 | . | TGTGCCAGCAGTGAAGCGGCCGGGACAGGGGCCGGTCAAGAGACCCAGTACTTC | CASSEAAGTGAGQETQYF
TRBJ2-3 | TRBD2 | TRBV5-4 | 15 | . | TGTGCCAGCAGCAGCGGACTAGCGAGCACAGATACGCAGTATTTT | CASSSGLASTDTQYF
TRBJ1-3 | . | TRBV5-6 | 15 | once | TGTGCCAGCAGAATCTGGGGGGGCTCTGGAAACACCATATATTTT | CASRIWGGSGNTIYF
TRBJ1-1 | TRBD1 | TRBV29-1 | 13 | . | TGCAGCGTTAAGGACAGGGGAGAGACTGAAGCTTTCTTT | CSVKDRGETEAFF
TRBJ1-1 | TRBD1 | TRBV6-1 | 14 | once | TGTGCCAGCAGTGACGGACAGGGGGCGGGTGAAGCTTTCTTT | CASSDGQGAGEAFF
TRBJ1-3 | . | TRBV5-5 | 16 | . | TGTGCCAGCAGCCCCTGGGGAGCGGACTCTGGAAACACCATATATTTT | CASSPWGADSGNTIYF
TRBJ1-1 | TRBD1 | TRBV18 | 16 | . | TGTGCCAGCTCACCGGGGACAGGGGGCGGTCGGACTGAAGCTTTCTTT | CASSPGTGGGRTEAFF
TRBJ2-1 | . | TRBV4-3 | 17 | . | TGCGCCAGCAGCCAAGCGTCTGGGGCAGGCCCGGACGATGAGCAGTTCTTC | CASSQASGAGPDDEQFF
TRBJ2-3 | TRBD2 | TRBV4-3 | 15 | . | TGCGCCAGCACTCCCGGGACTAGTGGCACAGATACGCAGTATTTT | CASTPGTSGTDTQYF
TRBJ2-6 | . | TRBV4-2 | 15 | . | TGTGCCAGCAGCCAAGACAACTCTGGGGCCAACGTCCTGACTTTC | CASSQDNSGANVLTF
TRBJ2-1 | TRBD2 | TRBV19 | 15 | . | TGTGCCAGTAGTATTAGCGGGAGCTCCTACAATGAGCAGTTCTTC | CASSISGSSYNEQFF
TRBJ2-7 | TRBD1 | TRBV4-1 | 14 | once | TGCGCCAGCAGCCAGGGAGACAGGGGGTACGAGCAGTACTTC | CASSQGDRGYEQYF
TRBJ1-1 | . | TRBV27 | 13 | . | TGTGCCAGCAGTTTCACAGGGAACACTGAAGCTTTCTTT | CASSFTGNTEAFF
TRBJ1-1 | TRBD1 | TRBV19 | 12 | . | TGTGCCAGTACCTGGGGACAGTTTGAAGCTTTCTTT | CASTWGQFEAFF
TRBJ1-2 | . | TRBV9 | 14 | . | TGTGCCAGCAGCGTAGGACGACTTAGCTATGGCTACACCTTC | CASSVGRLSYGYTF
TRBJ2-1 | TRBD2 | TRBV2 | 14 | . | TGTGCCAGCGGACCCGGGACTAGCCTCAATGAGCAGTTCTTC | CASGPGTSLNEQFF
TRBJ2-7 | . | TRBV5-4 | 14 | . | TGTGCCAGCAGTTCGACAGGGGAGGGAGACGAGCAGTACTTC | CASSSTGEGDEQYF
TRBJ2-7 | . | TRBV30 | 14 | once | TGTGCCTGGAGTGTAGGAACAGGGACCTACGAGCAGTACTTC | CAWSVGTGTYEQYF
TRBJ2-7 | TRBD1 | TRBV5-1 | 14 | . | TGCGCCAGCAGCCCAGGGACAGGGGCCTACGAGCAGTACTTC | CASSPGTGAYEQYF
TRBJ2-1 | TRBD2 | TRBV7-2 | 17 | . | TGTGCCAGCAGCTTTTCCTCGACTAGCGGGAGGGGAAATGAGCAGTTCTTC | CASSFSSTSGRGNEQFF
TRBJ2-7 | TRBD1 | TRBV27 | 16 | . | TGTGCCAGCAGTCCCCTATTGGGACAGGGGGCGTACGAGCAGTACTTC | CASSPLLGQGAYEQYF
TRBJ2-1 | TRBD2 | TRBV5-4 | 13 | . | TGTGCCAGCAGTTATAGCGGGAACAATGAGCAGTTCTTC | CASSYSGNNEQFF
TRBJ1-5 | TRBD1 | TRBV10-2 | 14 | . | TGCGCCAGCAGCCAGGGGACAGGCGATCAGCCCCAGCATTTT | CASSQGTGDQPQHF
TRBJ2-1 | . | TRBV5-1 | 13 | . | TGCGCCAGCAGCGCGGAGGGACCCTATGAGCAGTTCTTC | CASSAEGPYEQFF
TRBJ2-5 | TRBD1 | TRBV4-1 | 13 | . | TGCGCCAGCAGCCGACAGGGGTCAGAGACCCAGTACTTC | CASSRQGSETQYF
TRBJ1-2 | TRBD1 | TRBV4-2 | 16 | . | TGTGCCAGCAGCCAGGCAATGTACAGGGGGCCAGGTGGCTACACCTTC | CASSQAMYRGPGGYTF
TRBJ2-5 | . | TRBV7-9 | 14 | . | TGTGCCAGCAGCTCAGCCGGCAGGGTTGAGACCCAGTACTTC | CASSSAGRVETQYF
TRBJ2-2 | TRBD1 | TRBV23-1 | 16 | . | TGCGCCAGCAGTCAAGCCAGGGGACAGGGGACCGGGGAGCTGTTTTTT | CASSQARGQGTGELFF
TRBJ2-3 | TRBD2 | TRBV2 | 14 | . | TGTGCCAGCAGTGTCGGACTAGTTTCAGATACGCAGTATTTT | CASSVGLVSDTQYF
TRBJ2-3 | TRBD1 | TRBV7-9 | 15 | . | TGTGCCAGCAGTTCGACAGGGAGTAGCACAGATACGCAGTATTTT | CASSSTGSSTDTQYF
TRBJ1-2 | . | TRBV4-2 | 14 | . | TGTGCCAGCAGCCAAACCGGGGGGAGTTATGGCTACACCTTC | CASSQTGGSYGYTF
TRBJ2-7 | . | TRBV9 | 14 | . | TGTGCCAGCAGCGCCCTGGACACTTCCTACGAGCAGTACTTC | CASSALDTSYEQYF
TRBJ2-7 | . | TRBV28 | 15 | . | TGTGCCAGCAGTTTAGGCTTAGGACAGTATAACGAGCAGTACTTC | CASSLGLGQYNEQYF